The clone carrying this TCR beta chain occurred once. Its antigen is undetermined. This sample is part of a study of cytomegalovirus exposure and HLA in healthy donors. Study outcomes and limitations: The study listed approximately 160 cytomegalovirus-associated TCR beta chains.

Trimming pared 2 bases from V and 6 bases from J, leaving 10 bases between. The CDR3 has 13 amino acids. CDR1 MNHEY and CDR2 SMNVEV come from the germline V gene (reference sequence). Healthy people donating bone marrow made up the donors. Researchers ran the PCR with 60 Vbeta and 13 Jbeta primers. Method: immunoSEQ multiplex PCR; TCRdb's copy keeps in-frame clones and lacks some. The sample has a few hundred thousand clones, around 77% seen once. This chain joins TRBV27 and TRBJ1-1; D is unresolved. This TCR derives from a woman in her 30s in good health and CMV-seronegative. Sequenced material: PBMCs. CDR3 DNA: TGTGCCAGCAGTTTACACCGGACTTCTGAAGCTTTCTTT. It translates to CASSLHRTSEAFF.